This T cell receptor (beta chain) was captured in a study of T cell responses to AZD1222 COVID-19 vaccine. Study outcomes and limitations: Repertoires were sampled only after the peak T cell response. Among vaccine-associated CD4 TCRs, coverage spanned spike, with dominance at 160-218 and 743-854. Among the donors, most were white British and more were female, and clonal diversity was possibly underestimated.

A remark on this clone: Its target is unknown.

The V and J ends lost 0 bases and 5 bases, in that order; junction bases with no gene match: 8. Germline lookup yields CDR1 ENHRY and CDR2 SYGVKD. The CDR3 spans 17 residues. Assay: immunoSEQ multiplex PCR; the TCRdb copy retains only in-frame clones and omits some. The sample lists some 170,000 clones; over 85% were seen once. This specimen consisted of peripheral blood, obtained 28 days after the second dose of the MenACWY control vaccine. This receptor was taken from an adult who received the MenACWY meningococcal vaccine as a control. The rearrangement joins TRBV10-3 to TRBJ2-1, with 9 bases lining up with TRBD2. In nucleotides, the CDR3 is TGTGCCATCAGTGAGTCGAGGGCTAGCGGGGACAACAATGAGCAGTTCTTC. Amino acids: CAISESRASGDNNEQFF.